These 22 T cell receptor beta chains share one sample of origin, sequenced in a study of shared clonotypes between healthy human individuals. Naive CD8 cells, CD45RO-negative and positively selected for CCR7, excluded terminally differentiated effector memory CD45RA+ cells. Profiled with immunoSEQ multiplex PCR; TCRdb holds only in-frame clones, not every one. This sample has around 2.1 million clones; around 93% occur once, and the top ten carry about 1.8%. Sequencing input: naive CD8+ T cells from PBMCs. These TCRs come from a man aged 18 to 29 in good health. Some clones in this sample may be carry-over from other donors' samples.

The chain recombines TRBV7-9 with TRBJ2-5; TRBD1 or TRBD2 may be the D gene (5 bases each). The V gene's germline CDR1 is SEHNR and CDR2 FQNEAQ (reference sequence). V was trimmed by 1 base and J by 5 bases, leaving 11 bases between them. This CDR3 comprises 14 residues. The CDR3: CASSLGGVVETQYF. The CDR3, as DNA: TGTGCCAGCAGCTTAGGAGGGGTAGTGGAGACCCAGTACTTC.

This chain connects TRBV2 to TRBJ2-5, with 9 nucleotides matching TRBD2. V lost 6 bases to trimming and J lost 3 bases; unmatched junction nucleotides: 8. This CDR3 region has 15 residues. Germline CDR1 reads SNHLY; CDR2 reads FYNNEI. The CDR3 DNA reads TGTGCCAGCAGGAGCGGGAGGTGGGGGAAAGAGACCCAGTACTTC. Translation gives CASRSGRWGKETQYF.

The CDR3 loop is CASSYGISSNYGYTF. In nucleotides, the CDR3 is TGTGCCAGCAGTTACGGAATTAGTTCTAACTATGGCTACACCTTC. The rearrangement links TRBV6-6 to TRBJ1-2, with unresolved D. The CDR3 totals 15 residues. Trimming took 2 bases from V and 0 from J, leaving 10 bases between them. From germline, CDR1 is MNHNY and CDR2 SVGAGI (reference sequence).

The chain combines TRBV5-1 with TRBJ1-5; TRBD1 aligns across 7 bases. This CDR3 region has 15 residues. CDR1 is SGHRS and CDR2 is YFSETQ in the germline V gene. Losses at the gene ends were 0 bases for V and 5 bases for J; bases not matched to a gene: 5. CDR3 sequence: CASSLDPGGDQPQHF. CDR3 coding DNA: TGCGCCAGCAGCTTGGACCCAGGGGGGGATCAGCCCCAGCATTTT.

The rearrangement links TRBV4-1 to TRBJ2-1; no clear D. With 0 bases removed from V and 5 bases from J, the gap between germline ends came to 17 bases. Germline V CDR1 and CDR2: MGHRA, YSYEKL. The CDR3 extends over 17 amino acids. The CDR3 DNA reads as TGCGCCAGCAGCCAAGATGGTCGGGCTCCTGGAGACAATGAGCAGTTCTTC. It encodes CASSQDGRAPGDNEQFF.

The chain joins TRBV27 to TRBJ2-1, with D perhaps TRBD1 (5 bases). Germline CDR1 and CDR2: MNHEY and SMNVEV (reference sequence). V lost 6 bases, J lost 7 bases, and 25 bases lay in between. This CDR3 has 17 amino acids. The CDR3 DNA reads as TGTGCCAGCAGCCTAGTCCCCTGGAGCGCGAAGGGGAATGAGCAGTTCTTC. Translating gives CASSLVPWSAKGNEQFF.

CDR3 protein: CSVASRQTKTYEQYF. CDR3 sequence (DNA): TGCAGCGTTGCTAGCCGACAAACGAAAACCTACGAGCAGTACTTC. The chain couples TRBV29-1 to TRBJ2-7, with a tentative D call TRBD2 (5 bases). This CDR3 has 15 amino acids. CDR1 is SQVTM and CDR2 is ANQGSEA in the germline V gene. Trimming took 4 bases from V and 2 from J, leaving 18 bases between them.

The CDR3 sequence is CASSSRDRASGNTIYF. CDR3 DNA sequence: TGTGCCAGCAGCTCCCGGGACAGGGCTTCGGGAAACACCATATATTTT. The chain uses TRBV7-9 and TRBJ1-3; 9 bases are a match to TRBD1. CDR1 and CDR2 from the germline V gene are SEHNR and FQNEAQ (reference sequence). This CDR3 is 16 amino acids long. Losses at the gene ends were 4 bases for V and 4 bases for J; bases not matched to a gene: 8.

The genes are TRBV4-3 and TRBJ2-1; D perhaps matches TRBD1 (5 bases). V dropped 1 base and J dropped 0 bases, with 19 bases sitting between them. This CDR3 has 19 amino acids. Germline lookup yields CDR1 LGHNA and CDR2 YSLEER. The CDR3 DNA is TGCGCCAGCAGCCAAGTTTCAGGGCTATCTTTTGACTCCTACAATGAGCAGTTCTTC. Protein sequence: CASSQVSGLSFDSYNEQFF.

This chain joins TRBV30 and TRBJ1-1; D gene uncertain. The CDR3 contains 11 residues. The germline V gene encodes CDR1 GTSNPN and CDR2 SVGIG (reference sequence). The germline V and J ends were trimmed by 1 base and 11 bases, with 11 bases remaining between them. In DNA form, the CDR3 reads TGTGCCTGGAGTGGGCCACTGGATGCTTTCTTT. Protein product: CAWSGPLDAFF.

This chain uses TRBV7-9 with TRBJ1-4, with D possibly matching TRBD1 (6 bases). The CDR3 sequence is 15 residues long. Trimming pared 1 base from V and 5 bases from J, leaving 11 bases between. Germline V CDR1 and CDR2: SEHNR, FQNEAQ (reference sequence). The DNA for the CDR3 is TGTGCCAGCAGCTTAGAAGGCAGGGGAAATGAAAAACTGTTTTTT. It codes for CASSLEGRGNEKLFF.

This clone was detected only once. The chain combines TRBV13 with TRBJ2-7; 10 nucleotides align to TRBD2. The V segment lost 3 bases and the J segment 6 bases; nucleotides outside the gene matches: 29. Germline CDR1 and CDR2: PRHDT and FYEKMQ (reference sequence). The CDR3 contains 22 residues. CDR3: CASSFGPLAGPLREGLGGEQYF. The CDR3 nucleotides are TGTGCCAGCAGCTTTGGGCCACTAGCGGGACCTTTGAGAGAGGGGTTAGGGGGCGAGCAGTACTTC.

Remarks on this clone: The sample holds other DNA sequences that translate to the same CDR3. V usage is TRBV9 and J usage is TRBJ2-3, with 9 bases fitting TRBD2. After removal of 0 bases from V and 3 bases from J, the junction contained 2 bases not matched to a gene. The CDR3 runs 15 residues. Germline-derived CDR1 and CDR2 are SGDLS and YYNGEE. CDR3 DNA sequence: TGTGCCAGCAGCGTAGGCAGCGGGAGGACAGATACGCAGTATTTT. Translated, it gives CASSVGSGRTDTQYF.

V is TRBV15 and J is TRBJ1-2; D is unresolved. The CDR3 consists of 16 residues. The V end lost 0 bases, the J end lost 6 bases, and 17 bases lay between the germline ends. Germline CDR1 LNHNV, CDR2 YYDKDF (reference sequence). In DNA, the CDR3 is TGTGCCACCAGCAGAGATTGGGCCGACGAGAGGGATGGCTACACCTTC. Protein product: CATSRDWADERDGYTF.

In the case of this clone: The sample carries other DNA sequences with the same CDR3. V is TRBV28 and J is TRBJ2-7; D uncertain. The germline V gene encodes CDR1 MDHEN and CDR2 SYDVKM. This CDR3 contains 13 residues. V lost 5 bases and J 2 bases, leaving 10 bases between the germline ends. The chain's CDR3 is CASSPRPAYEQYF. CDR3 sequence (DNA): TGTGCCAGCAGTCCCCGCCCTGCCTACGAGCAGTACTTC.

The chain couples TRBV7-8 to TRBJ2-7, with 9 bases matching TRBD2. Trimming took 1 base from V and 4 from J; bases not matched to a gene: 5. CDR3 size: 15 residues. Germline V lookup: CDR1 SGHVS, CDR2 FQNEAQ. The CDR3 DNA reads TGTGCCAGCAGCTTAGGACTAGCGGACCTGTACGAGCAGTACTTC. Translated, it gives CASSLGLADLYEQYF.

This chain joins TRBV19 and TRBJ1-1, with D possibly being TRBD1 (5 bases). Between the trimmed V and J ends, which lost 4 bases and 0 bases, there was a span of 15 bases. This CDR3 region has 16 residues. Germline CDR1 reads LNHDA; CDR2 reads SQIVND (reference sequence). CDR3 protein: CASSSDPGRLNTEAFF. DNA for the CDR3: TGTGCCAGTAGTAGTGATCCGGGACGATTGAACACTGAAGCTTTCTTT.

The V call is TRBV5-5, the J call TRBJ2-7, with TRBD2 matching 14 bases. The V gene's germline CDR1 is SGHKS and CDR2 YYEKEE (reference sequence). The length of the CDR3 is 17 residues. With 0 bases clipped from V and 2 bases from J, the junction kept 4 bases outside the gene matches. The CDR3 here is CASSLVRTSGRPYEQYF. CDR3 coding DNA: TGTGCCAGCAGCTTGGTAAGGACTAGCGGGAGGCCCTACGAGCAGTACTTC.

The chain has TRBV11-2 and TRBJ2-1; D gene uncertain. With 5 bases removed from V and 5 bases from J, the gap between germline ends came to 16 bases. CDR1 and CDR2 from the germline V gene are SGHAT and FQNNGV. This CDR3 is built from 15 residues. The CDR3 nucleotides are TGTGCCAGCAGCCAAGGCCGGAGTAAGAACAATGAGCAGTTCTTC. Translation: CASSQGRSKNNEQFF. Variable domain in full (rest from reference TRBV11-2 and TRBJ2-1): EAGVAQSPRYKIIEKRQSVAFWCNPISGHATLYWYQQILGQGPKLLIQFQNNGVVDDSQLPKDRFSAERLKGVDSTLKIQPAKLEDSAVYLCASSQGRSKNNEQFFGPGTRLTVL.

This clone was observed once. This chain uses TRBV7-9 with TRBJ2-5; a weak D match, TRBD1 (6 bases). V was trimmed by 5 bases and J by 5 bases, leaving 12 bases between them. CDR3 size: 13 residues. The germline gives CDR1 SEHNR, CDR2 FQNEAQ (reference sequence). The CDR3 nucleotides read TGTGCCAGCAGCGCCAGGGGATTTGAGACCCAGTACTTC. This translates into CASSARGFETQYF.

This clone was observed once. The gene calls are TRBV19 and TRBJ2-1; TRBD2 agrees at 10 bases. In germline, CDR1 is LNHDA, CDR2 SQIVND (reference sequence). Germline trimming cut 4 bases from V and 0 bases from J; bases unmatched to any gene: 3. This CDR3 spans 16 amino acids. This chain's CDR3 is CASSRASGSSYNEQFF. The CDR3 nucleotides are TGTGCCAGTAGTAGGGCTAGCGGGAGCTCCTACAATGAGCAGTTCTTC.

CDR3 coding DNA: TGTGCCAGCAGCTTATGGGGAGCGGGAGGTAGCAGTAAGTGGGATACGCAGTATTTT. This translates into CASSLWGAGGSSKWDTQYF. The rearrangement uses TRBV7-8 and TRBJ2-3; 9 bases line up with TRBD2. CDR1 SGHVS and CDR2 FQNEAQ come from the germline V gene. Losses at the gene ends were 2 bases for V and 6 bases for J; bases not matched to a gene: 18. There are 19 residues in the CDR3.